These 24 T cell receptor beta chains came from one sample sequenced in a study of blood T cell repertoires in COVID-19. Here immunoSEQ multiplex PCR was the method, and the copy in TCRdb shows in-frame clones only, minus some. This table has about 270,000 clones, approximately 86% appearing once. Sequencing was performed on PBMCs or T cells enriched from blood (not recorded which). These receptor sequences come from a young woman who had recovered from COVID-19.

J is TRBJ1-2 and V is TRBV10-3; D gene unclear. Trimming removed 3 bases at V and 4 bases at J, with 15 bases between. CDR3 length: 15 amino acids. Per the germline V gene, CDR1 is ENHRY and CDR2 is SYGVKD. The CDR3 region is CAISDQTVGGYGYTF. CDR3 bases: TGTGCCATCAGTGACCAGACGGTGGGAGGCTATGGCTACACCTTC.

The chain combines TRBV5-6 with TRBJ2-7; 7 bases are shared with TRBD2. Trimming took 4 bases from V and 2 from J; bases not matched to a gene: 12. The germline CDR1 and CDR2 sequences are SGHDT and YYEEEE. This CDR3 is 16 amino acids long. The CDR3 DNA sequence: TGTGCCAGCAGCGGGGGGGTGGCCAAGGCCGCCTACGAGCAGTACTTC. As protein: CASSGGVAKAAYEQYF.

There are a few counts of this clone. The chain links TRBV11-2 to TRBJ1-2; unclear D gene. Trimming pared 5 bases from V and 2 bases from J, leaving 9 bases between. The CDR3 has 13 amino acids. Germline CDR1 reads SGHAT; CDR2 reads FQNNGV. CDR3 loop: CASSAPVNYGYTF. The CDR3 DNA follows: TGTGCCAGCAGCGCGCCGGTGAACTATGGCTACACCTTC.

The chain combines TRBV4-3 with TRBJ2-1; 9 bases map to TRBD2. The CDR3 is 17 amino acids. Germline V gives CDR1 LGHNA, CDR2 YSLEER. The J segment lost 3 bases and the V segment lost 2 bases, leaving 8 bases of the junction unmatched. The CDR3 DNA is TGCGCCAGCAGCCAAAGTGTAGCGGGGGAGCACTACAATGAGCAGTTCTTC. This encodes CASSQSVAGEHYNEQFF.

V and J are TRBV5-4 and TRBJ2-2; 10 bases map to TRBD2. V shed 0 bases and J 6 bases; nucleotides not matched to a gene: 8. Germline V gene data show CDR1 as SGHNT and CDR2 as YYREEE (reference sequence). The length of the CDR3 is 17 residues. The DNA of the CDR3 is TGTGCCAGCAGCTTGGATTTAGCGGGAGGAAGTCCCGGGGAGCTGTTTTTT. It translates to CASSLDLAGGSPGELFF.

CDR3 sequence reads: CASSLEQGRNEQFF. The CDR3 coding sequence is TGTGCCAGCAGCTTGGAACAGGGTAGGAATGAGCAGTTCTTC. This chain connects TRBV11-3 to TRBJ2-1; weak D call: TRBD1 (6 bases). CDR1 and CDR2 (germline): SGHNT, YENEEA. Trimming took off 3 bases at V and 7 bases at J, with 13 bases between the two ends. CDR3 length: 14 residues.

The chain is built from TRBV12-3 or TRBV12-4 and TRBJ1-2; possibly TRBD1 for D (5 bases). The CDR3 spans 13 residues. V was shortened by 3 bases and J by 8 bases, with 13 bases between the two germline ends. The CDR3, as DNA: TGTGCCAGCAGTTTTATGACAGAGAGCGGCTACACCTTC. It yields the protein CASSFMTESGYTF.

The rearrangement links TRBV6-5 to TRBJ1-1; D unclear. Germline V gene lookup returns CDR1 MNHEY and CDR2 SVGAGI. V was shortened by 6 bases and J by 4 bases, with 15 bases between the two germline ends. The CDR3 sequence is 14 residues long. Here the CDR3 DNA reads TGTGCCAGCAGACATCCGCCGGGAGGCACTGAAGCTTTCTTT. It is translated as CASRHPPGGTEAFF.

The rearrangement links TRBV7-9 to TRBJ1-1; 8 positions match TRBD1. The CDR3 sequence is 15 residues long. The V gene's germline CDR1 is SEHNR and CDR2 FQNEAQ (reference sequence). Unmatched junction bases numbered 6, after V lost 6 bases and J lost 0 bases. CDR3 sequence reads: CASSWTGYMNTEAFF. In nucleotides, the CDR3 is TGTGCCAGCAGTTGGACAGGGTACATGAACACTGAAGCTTTCTTT.

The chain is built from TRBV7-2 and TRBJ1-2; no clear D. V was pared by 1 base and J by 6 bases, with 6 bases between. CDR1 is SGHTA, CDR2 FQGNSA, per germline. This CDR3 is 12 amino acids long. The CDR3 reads CASSLDGNGYTF. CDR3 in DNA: TGTGCCAGCAGCTTAGACGGGAATGGCTACACCTTC.

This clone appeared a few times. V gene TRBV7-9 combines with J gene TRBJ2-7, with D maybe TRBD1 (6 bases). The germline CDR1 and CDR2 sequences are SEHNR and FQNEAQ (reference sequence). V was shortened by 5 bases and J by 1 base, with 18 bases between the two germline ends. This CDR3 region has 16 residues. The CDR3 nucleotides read TGTGCCAGCAGCCCTGCTCGCTCCGGACAGTCCTACGAGCAGTACTTC. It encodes CASSPARSGQSYEQYF.

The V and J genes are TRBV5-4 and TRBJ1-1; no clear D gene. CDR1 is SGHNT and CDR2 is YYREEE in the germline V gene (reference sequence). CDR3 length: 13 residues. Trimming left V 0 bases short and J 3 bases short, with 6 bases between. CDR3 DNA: TGTGCCAGCAGCTTGGAAGTAGACACTGAAGCTTTCTTT. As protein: CASSLEVDTEAFF.

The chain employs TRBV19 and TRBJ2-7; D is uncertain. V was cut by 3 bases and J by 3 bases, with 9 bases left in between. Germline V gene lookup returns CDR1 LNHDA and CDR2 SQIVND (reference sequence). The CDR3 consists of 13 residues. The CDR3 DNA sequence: TGTGCCAGTAGTATCTCAGGTTTCTACGAGCAGTACTTC. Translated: CASSISGFYEQYF. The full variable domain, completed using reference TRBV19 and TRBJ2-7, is DGGITQSPKYLFRKEGQNVTLSCEQNLNHDAMYWYRQDPGQGLRLIYYSQIVNDFQKGDIAEGYSVSREKKESFPLTVTSAQKNPTAFYLCASSISGFYEQYFGPGTRLTVT.

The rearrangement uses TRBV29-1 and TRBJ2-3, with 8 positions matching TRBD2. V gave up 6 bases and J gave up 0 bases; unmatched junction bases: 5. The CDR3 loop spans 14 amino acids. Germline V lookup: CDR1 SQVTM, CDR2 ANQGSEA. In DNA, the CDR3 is TGCAGCGTCGGCGGGGGGACTAGCACAGATACGCAGTATTTT. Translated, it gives CSVGGGTSTDTQYF.

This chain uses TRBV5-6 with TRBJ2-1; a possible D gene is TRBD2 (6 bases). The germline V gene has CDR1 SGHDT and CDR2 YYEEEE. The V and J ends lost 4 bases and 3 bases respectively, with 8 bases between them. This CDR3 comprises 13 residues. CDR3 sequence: CASSRDFYNEQFF. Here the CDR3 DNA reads TGTGCCAGCAGCCGGGACTTCTACAATGAGCAGTTCTTC. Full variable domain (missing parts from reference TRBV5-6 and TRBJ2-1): DAGVTQSPTHLIKTRGQQVTLRCSPKSGHDTVSWYQQALGQGPQFIFQYYEEEERQRGNFPDRFSGHQFPNYSSELNVNALLLGDSALYLCASSRDFYNEQFFGPGTRLTVL.

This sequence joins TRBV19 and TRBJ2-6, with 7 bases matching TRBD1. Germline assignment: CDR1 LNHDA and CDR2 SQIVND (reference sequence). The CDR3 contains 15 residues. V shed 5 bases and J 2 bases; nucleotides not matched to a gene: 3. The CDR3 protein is CASSVGGAGANVLTF. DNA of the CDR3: TGTGCCAGTAGTGTAGGGGGCGCTGGGGCCAACGTCCTGACTTTC.

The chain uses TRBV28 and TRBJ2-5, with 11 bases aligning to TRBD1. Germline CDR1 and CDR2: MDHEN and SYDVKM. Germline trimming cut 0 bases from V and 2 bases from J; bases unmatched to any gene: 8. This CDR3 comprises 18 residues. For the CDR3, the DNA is TGTGCCAGCAGTTTATGGGCCCCGGACAGGGGGCATCAAGAGACCCAGTACTTC. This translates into CASSLWAPDRGHQETQYF. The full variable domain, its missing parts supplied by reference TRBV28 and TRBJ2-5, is DVKVTQSSRYLVKRTGEKVFLECVQDMDHENMFWYRQDPGLGLRLIYFSYDVKMKEKGDIPEGYSVSREKKERFSLILESASTNQTSMYLCASSLWAPDRGHQETQYFGPGTRLLVL.

The CDR3: CASSLSAGENTGELFF. Written as DNA, the CDR3 is TGTGCCAGCAGCTTGTCAGCGGGGGAGAACACCGGGGAGCTGTTTTTT. V usage is TRBV5-5 and J usage is TRBJ2-2; 8 bases line up with TRBD2. Germline-derived CDR1 and CDR2 are SGHKS and YYEKEE (reference sequence). Losses at the gene ends were 1 base for V and 1 base for J; bases not matched to a gene: 3. CDR3 length equals 16 residues. The entire variable domain, with the rest obtained from reference TRBV5-5 and TRBJ2-2, is as follows: DAGVTQSPTHLIKTRGQQVTLRCSPISGHKSVSWYQQVLGQGPQFIFQYYEKEERGRGNFPDRFSARQFPNYSSELNVNALLLGDSALYLCASSLSAGENTGELFFGEGSRLTVL.

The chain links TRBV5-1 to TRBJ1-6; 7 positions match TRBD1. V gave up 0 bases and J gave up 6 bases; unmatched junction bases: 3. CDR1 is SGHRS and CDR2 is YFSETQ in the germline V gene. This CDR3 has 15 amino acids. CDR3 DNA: TGCGCCAGCAGCTTGGGACAGGGTGGTAATTCACCCCTCCACTTT. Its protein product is CASSLGQGGNSPLHF.

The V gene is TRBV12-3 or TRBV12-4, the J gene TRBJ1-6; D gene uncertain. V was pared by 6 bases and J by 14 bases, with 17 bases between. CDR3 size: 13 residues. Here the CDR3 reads CASSLIDMASLHF. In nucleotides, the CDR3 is TGTGCCAGCAGCCTCATCGACATGGCCTCCCTCCACTTT.

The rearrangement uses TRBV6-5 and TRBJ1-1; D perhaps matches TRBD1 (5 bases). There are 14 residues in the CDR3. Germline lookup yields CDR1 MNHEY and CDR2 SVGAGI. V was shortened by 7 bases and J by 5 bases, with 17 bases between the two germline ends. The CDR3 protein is CASTDPGGWTEAFF. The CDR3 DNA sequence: TGTGCCAGCACCGACCCGGGGGGATGGACTGAAGCTTTCTTT.

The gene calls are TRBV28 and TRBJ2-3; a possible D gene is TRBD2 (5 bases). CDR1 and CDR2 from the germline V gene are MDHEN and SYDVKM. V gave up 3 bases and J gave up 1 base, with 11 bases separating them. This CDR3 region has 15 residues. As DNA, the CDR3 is TGTGCCAGCAGTTTTGGCGGGCCCGGCACAGATACGCAGTATTTT. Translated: CASSFGGPGTDTQYF.

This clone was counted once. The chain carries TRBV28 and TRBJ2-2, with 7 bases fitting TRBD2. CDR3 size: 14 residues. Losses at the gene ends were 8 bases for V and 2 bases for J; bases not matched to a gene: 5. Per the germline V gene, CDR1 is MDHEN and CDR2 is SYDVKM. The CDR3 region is CASAPGLNTGELFF. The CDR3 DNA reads TGTGCCAGCGCCCCGGGACTAAACACCGGGGAGCTGTTTTTT.

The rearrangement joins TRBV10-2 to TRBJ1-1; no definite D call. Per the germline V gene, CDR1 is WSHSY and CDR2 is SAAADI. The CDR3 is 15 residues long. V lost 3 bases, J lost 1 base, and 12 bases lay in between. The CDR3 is CASSDRSEGNTEAFF. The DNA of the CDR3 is TGCGCCAGCAGTGACAGGTCGGAGGGGAACACTGAAGCTTTCTTT.